This TCR beta chain was retrieved from a study of regulatory T cells in long-lasting Graves disease. Trimming took off 3 bases at V and 6 bases at J, with 15 bases between the two ends. This CDR3 is built from 15 residues. Germline assignment: CDR1 MDHEN and CDR2 SYDVKM. This clonotype was picked up many times. The antigen is unknown. For TCR beta, libraries came from iRepertoire HTBI primers and Arm-PCR of CDR3 regions. TCRdb analysed the multiplex PCR reads with MiXCR anew, one entry per CDR3 protein. The sample yields approximately 470,000 distinct CDR3 sequences, about a sixth seen once. As for time point: newly diagnosed GD, antithyroid drugs for less than 3 months. TCR sequences were obtained from RNA taken from PBMCs. Study-level points and caveats: Those with persistent disease had in common more public clonotypes (about 3,000) than new patients (more than 900).

This same sample was also taken into another study, of T cells in Graves' hyperthyroidism and ophthalmopathy.

The chain combines TRBV28 with TRBJ2-1; weak D call: TRBD1 (6 bases). This receptor was identified in a man aged 35 to 55 with Graves disease. This material consisted of peripheral blood mononuclear cells (PBMCs), taken at new diagnosis, from a patient treated with antithyroid drugs. The CDR3 nucleotides are TGTGCCAGCAGTTTCCCCACACAGGGAATCAATGAGCAGTTCTTC. This gives the protein CASSFPTQGINEQFF. Complete variable domain (other parts from reference TRBV28 and TRBJ2-1): DVKVTQSSRYLVKRTGEKVFLECVQDMDHENMFWYRQDPGLGLRLIYFSYDVKMKEKGDIPEGYSVSREKKERFSLILESASTNQTSMYLCASSFPTQGINEQFFGPGTRLTVL.